This T cell receptor beta chain was profiled in a study of shared clonotypes between healthy human individuals. General study findings and limits: Donor scarcity curtailed the genetic and exposure-history diversity represented herein.

Some clones are missing from TCRdb's copy, which holds only in-frame ones; the method was immunoSEQ multiplex PCR. The sample has approximately 2.5 million clones, more than 80% seen once. CDR3 length: 14 amino acids. Germline lookup yields CDR1 MNHNY and CDR2 SVGAGI (reference sequence). The V gene end was trimmed by 5 bases and the J gene end by 5 bases; junction bases not matched to a gene: 6. Comments on this clone: Its target is not known.

The chain employs TRBV6-6 and TRBJ1-1; 9 nucleotides line up with TRBD1. The clonotype was recovered from a man younger than 30 in good health. Sample: naive CD4+ T cells sorted from blood. Subset in this sample: CD45RA+ positively selected. The CDR3 reads CASSTGTGRTEAFF. CDR3 nucleotides: TGTGCCAGCAGTACCGGGACAGGGAGGACTGAAGCTTTCTTT.